This T cell receptor beta chain stems from a study of blood T cell repertoires in COVID-19 (dated by TCRdb to about 2020). Regarding the research as a whole: Collaborator samples came from the United States, Italy and Spain and covered acute and convalescent phases of COVID-19. The material from the prospective study consisted of cDNA or gDNA derived from T cells, B-cell-depleted T cells, or PBMCs. The dataset comprised deeply sampled blood TCRbeta repertoires from subjects exposed to, actively infected with, or recovered from COVID-19. A freely available public database, intended as a resource for researchers studying the immune response to SARS-CoV-2, is where the repertoires were released. The samples were drawn from two sources: the first 160 participants of the ongoing ImmuneRACE study, and over 950 subjects contributed by 6 global collaborators. A de-identified subject ID, COVID-19 status, age in years and sex were almost always included in the sample metadata. Where available, HLA class I and class II types were taken from metadata supplied by the sample provider and were not determined by assay-based typing.

TCRbeta CDR3 regions were amplified from genomic DNA by means of the immunoSEQ Assay, a bias-controlled multiplex PCR. As for the original processing: The number of nucleated cells in each sample was estimated from the amplification of reference gene primers within the assay. To quantify the absolute abundance of each unique TCRbeta CDR3 rearrangement, sequence reads were collapsed and filtered. Productive Simpson clonality was computed per sample as the square root of Simpson's diversity index over productive rearrangements. The table was pulled from immuneACCESS by TCRdb, which kept in-frame rearrangements only. Such tables lose some clones; where checked, under half of the loss comes from unresolved V genes, and the rest has no known cause. V and J calls and clone size follow that table, whereas D and trimming were derived from the DNA. The sample contains 100,000 to 150,000 clones, 75% to 90% of them found a single time. More than 3.5% of the sample is taken by the ten largest.

One collaborating source in Seattle enrolled patients while the patients were actively infected and followed the patients over time throughout the course of disease. Each collaborating institution followed its own protocols to collect whole blood in K2EDTA tubes. For TCRbeta analysis, collaborators shipped samples in one of three forms: frozen whole blood, isolated PBMCs, or DNA extracted from either of those sample types. Inclusive of the bounding cysteine and phenylalanine, the CDR3 is 20 residues long. Only the CDR3 part of the read is kept: 60 bases, read in frame from the first base. V gives up 3 bases and J gives up 0 bases, and the segment between their germline ends measures 24 bases. Regarding this clone: Its antigen has not been determined. Nothing much larger sits one base from this clone, and base qualities are not available.

The paper's findings and limits, for the study overall: The quantity of clinical and demographic metadata differed by source and by participant and was supplied without curation.

The sequence was obtained from a man aged 60 to 69 with COVID-19, enrolled during active disease. Recombination connected TRBV23-1 to TRBJ2-4; matching of 5 bases hints at TRBD1 as the D gene. TRBV23-1 is recorded as an ORF, its role being uncertain. Sequenced: peripheral blood. The CDR3 is CASSQTQTPRQPIAKNIQYF. The DNA sequence is as follows: TGCGCCAGCAGTCAGACCCAAACCCCTAGACAGCCTATAGCCAAAAACATTCAGTACTTC.